This is a list of T cell receptor beta chains from one sample in a study of cytomegalovirus exposure and HLA in healthy donors. Repertoires were generated with immunoSEQ multiplex PCR, while TCRdb's copy carries only in-frame clones and drops some. In the table there are about 240,000 clones, about 80% of which are singletons. Material for sequencing was PBMCs. The source of these receptors is a woman between 55 and 75 years old in good health and CMV-seropositive. Each CDR3 is given with its conserved first and last residue. The D gene is left open where the match is weak. The size field is filled for only some rows; it gives once, few, many or a size class.

clone size	V gene	D gene	J gene	CDR3 DNA	CDR3 protein
NA	TRBV7-9	TRBD1	TRBJ2-7	TGTGCCAGCGGAACCGGGACAGGGACCTACGAGCAGTACTTC	CASGTGTGTYEQYF
NA	TRBV6-5	TRBD1	TRBJ2-7	TGTGCCACCGCCGGACAGGGCCATTACGAGCAGTACTTC	CATAGQGHYEQYF
few	TRBV2	TRBD2	TRBJ2-7	TGTGCCAGCAGTGATGGGACTACTACCTACGAGCAGTACTTC	CASSDGTTTYEQYF
NA	TRBV6-6	NA	TRBJ1-2	TGTGCCAGCAGTTACGAGACCGCGGGGGATTTTGGCTACACCTTC	CASSYETAGDFGYTF
NA	TRBV27	TRBD1	TRBJ2-1	TGTGCCAGCAGTTTATCGTTAGGACAGGGGTACAATGAGCAGTTCTTC	CASSLSLGQGYNEQFF
once	TRBV6-5	NA	TRBJ1-2	TGTGCCAGCAGTAAACTCCTCGGGAGCCGCTATGGCTACACCTTC	CASSKLLGSRYGYTF
once	TRBV19	NA	TRBJ1-1	TGTGCCAGTAGTACCCAGGGGAACACTGAAGCTTTCTTT	CASSTQGNTEAFF
NA	TRBV11-2	TRBD1	TRBJ1-1	TGTGCCAGCAGCTTTAGGACAGGGGGGGGCGCGGCTTTCTTT	CASSFRTGGGAAFF
NA	TRBV4-2	NA	TRBJ1-2	TGTGCCAGCAGCCCAACAAGCCGGGACACGGGCTATGGCTACACCTTC	CASSPTSRDTGYGYTF
NA	TRBV5-1	TRBD2	TRBJ2-1	TGCGCCAGCAGCTCACAAGGGACTAGCGGGAGGAATGAGCAGTTCTTC	CASSSQGTSGRNEQFF
NA	TRBV6-1	NA	TRBJ1-2	TGTGCCAGCAGTGAAGTAATGTACTCTAACTATGGCTACACCTTC	CASSEVMYSNYGYTF
NA	TRBV4-1	NA	TRBJ1-1	TGCGCCAGCAGCCAAGGAGATTACACTGAAGCTTTCTTT	CASSQGDYTEAFF
NA	TRBV5-1	NA	TRBJ1-2	TGCGCCAGCAGCCCGGACAGCCCGTATGGCTACACCTTC	CASSPDSPYGYTF
NA	TRBV7-9	TRBD1	TRBJ2-7	TGTGCCAGCAGCTTCCCGGGACAGGGCTACGAGCAGTACTTC	CASSFPGQGYEQYF
NA	TRBV21-1	NA	TRBJ2-7	TGTGCCAGCAGCAAAGGGGGATGGACAGGGGGTCCCTACGAGCAGTACTTC	CASSKGGWTGGPYEQYF
NA	TRBV7-3	TRBD2	TRBJ2-3	TGTGCCAGCAGCTCCGTGGGCGGGAGTCTAGATACGCAGTATTTT	CASSSVGGSLDTQYF
NA	TRBV28	TRBD1	TRBJ1-3	TGTGCCAGCGGCCCGGGACAGCTCTCTGGAAACACCATATATTTT	CASGPGQLSGNTIYF
NA	TRBV5-4	TRBD1	TRBJ2-1	TGTGCCAGCAGCCTGACAGGGTCCAAATTTAATGAGCAGTTCTTC	CASSLTGSKFNEQFF
NA	TRBV19	TRBD2	TRBJ2-3	TGTGCCAGTAGTATAGATACGAGGACTAGCGGAGCATATGCAGATACGCAGTATTTT	CASSIDTRTSGAYADTQYF
once	TRBV6-6	NA	TRBJ2-1	TGTGCCAGCAGTTACGTACAGGAGTACAATGAGCAGTTCTTC	CASSYVQEYNEQFF
NA	TRBV27	NA	TRBJ1-4	TGTGCCAGCAGTTTATCCCCCAGGGCGGGGGAAAAACTGTTTTTT	CASSLSPRAGEKLFF
NA	TRBV18	TRBD1	TRBJ1-2	TGTGCCAGCTCACCACCCTCGACAGGGGCGGTCGGGGGCTACACCTTC	CASSPPSTGAVGGYTF
once	TRBV7-3	TRBD2	TRBJ2-1	TGTGCCAGCAGCTTGGGGGGGAGCCCGGGTGAGCAGTTCTTC	CASSLGGSPGEQFF
NA	TRBV6-5	TRBD1	TRBJ2-7	TGTGCCAGCAATACAGGGGGCGAGCAGTACTTC	CASNTGGEQYF
NA	TRBV6-4	TRBD2	TRBJ2-7	TGTGCCAGCAGGGAACTAAACATTAACGGGACTAGCGGGTCCCCCTACGAGCAGTACTTC	CASRELNINGTSGSPYEQYF
NA	TRBV5-5	TRBD2	TRBJ2-7	TGTGCCAGCAGCCCGGAGGGAGGGAGCTACGAGCAGTACTTC	CASSPEGGSYEQYF
few	TRBV19	NA	TRBJ2-7	TGTGCCAGTAGCCCCGCTCCGTCCGCGAAACAGTACTTC	CASSPAPSAKQYF
NA	TRBV7-8	TRBD2	TRBJ2-7	TGTGCCAGCAGGAAGGGACTAGCGGGAGACGAGCAGTACTTC	CASRKGLAGDEQYF
NA	TRBV10-2	NA	TRBJ1-1	TGCGCCAGCAGTGACCAATTCGCAGGCTATCGAGGGATGAACACTGAAGCTTTCTTT	CASSDQFAGYRGMNTEAFF
NA	TRBV28	TRBD2	TRBJ2-7	TGTGCCAGCAGTTCAATGCCCGGGGGGACGGTCGAGCAGTACTTC	CASSSMPGGTVEQYF
NA	TRBV6-6	NA	TRBJ2-1	TGTGCCAGTGAAGGGGATGAGCAGTTCTTC	CASEGDEQFF